This T cell receptor beta chain was recovered during a study of T cells in Graves' hyperthyroidism and ophthalmopathy. Study-wide results and caveats: A 13 V-J signature model discriminated ophthalmopathy versus stable hyperthyroidism. Model-based prediction identified ophthalmopathy a median around seven months prior to its onset.

Uncontrolled infection, other autoimmune disease, pregnancy or lactation barred patients from enrollment. Thyroid ultrasound, orbital computed tomography, clinical symptoms, and serum thyroxine and TRAb underpinned diagnoses. Amplification of TCR beta CDR3 regions used RNA as the template. The HTBI primer set drove a first-round RT-PCR of the TCR CDR3. One entry per CDR3 protein, called by TCRdb with MiXCR from the multiplex PCR reads. The table has more than 600,000 distinct CDR3 sequences, about 15% seen once. This clonotype was seen many times. Antigen unknown. The clonotype comes from a man in his late teens or twenties with Graves' hyperthyroidism. The sequenced material came from blood.

The CDR3 DNA is TGTGCCAGCAGCCCAACCCCCCCCAAAGAGACCCAGTACTTC. Encoded protein: CASSPTPPKETQYF. This chain uses TRBV7-9 with TRBJ2-5; D ambiguous. V lost 5 bases to trimming and J lost 3 bases, with 13 bases between them. The V gene's germline CDR1 is SEHNR and CDR2 FQNEAQ (reference sequence). The CDR3 is 14 residues long.